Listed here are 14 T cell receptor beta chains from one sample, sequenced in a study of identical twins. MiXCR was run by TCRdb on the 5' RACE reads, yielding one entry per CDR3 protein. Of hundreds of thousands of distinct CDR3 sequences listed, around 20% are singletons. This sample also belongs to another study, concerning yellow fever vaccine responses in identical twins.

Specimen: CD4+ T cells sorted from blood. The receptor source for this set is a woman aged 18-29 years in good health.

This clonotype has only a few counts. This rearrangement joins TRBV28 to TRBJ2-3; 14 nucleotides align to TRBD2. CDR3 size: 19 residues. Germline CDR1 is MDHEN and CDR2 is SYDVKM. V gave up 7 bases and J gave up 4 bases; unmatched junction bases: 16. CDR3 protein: CASTTTSGRVQRGADTQYF. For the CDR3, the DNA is TGTGCCAGCACCACGACTAGCGGGAGGGTTCAAAGAGGGGCAGATACGCAGTATTTT.

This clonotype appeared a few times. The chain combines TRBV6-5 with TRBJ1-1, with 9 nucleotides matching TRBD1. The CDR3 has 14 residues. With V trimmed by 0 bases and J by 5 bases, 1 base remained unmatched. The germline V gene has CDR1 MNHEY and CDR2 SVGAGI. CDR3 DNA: TGTGCCAGCAGTTACTCGACAGGGGGTACTGAAGCTTTCTTT. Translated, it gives CASSYSTGGTEAFF.

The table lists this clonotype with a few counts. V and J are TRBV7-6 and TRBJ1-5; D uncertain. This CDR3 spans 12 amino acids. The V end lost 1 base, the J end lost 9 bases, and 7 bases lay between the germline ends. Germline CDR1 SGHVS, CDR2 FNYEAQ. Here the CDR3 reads CASSLDYGPQHF. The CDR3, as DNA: TGTGCCAGCAGCTTAGATTATGGGCCCCAGCATTTT.

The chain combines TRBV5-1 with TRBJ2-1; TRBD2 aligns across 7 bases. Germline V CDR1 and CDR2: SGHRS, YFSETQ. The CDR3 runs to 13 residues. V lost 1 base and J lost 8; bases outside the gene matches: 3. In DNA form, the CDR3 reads TGCGCCAGCAGCTTGACTAGCGCAGATGAGCAGTTCTTC. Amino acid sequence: CASSLTSADEQFF.

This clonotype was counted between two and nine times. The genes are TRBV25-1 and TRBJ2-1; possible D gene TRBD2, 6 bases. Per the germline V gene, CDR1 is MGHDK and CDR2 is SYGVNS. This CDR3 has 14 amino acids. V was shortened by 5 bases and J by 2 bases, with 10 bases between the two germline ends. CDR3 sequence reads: CASSRLATYNEQFF. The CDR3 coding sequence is TGTGCCAGCAGTCGCCTAGCGACCTACAATGAGCAGTTCTTC. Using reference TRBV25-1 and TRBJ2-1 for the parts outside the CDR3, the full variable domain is EADIYQTPRYLVIGTGKKITLECSQTMGHDKMYWYQQDPGMELHLIHYSYGVNSTEKGDLSSESTVSRIRTEHFPLTLESARPSHTSQYLCASSRLATYNEQFFGPGTRLTVL.

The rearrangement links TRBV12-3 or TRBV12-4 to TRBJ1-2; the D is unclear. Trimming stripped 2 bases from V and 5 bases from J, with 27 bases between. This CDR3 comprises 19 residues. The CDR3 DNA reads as TGTGCCAGCAGTTTATGGGCCCCCCGGCGGGGATTAATTCAGTATGGCTACACCTTC. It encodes CASSLWAPRRGLIQYGYTF.

In nucleotides, the CDR3 is TGTGCCAGCAGCTATCGGTTCGCGGGGGGGCCGGCGGAGACCCAGTACTTC. It yields the protein CASSYRFAGGPAETQYF. The J gene is TRBJ2-5, the V gene TRBV11-2, with TRBD2 matching 9 bases. J gave up 5 bases and V 4 bases, and 14 bases lay outside the gene matches. This CDR3 is built from 17 residues. The germline gives CDR1 SGHAT, CDR2 FQNNGV.

CDR3 in DNA: TGCAGCGTTGGGGATTTCCGGACAGGGTTTTTTAGGAACACCGGGGAGCTGTTTTTT. It translates to CSVGDFRTGFFRNTGELFF. J is TRBJ2-2 and V is TRBV29-1; TRBD1 matches 8 bases. The CDR3 length is 19 residues. With 4 bases clipped from V and 1 base from J, the junction kept 17 bases outside the gene matches. CDR1 is SQVTM and CDR2 is ANQGSEA in the germline V gene.

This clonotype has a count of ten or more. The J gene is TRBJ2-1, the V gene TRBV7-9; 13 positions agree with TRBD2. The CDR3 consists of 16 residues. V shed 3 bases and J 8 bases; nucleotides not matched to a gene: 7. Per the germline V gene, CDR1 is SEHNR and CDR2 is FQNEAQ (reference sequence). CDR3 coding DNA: TGTGCCAGCAGCTTCGGGGCTGGACTAGCGGGAGATGAGCAGTTCTTC. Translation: CASSFGAGLAGDEQFF.

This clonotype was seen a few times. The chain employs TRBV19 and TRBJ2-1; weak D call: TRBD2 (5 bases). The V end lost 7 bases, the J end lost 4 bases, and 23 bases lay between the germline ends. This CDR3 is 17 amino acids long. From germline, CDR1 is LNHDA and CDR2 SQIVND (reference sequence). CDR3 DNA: TGTGCCAGTACCCCACCCGGGCTAACCCGGGGATACAATGAGCAGTTCTTC. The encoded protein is CASTPPGLTRGYNEQFF.

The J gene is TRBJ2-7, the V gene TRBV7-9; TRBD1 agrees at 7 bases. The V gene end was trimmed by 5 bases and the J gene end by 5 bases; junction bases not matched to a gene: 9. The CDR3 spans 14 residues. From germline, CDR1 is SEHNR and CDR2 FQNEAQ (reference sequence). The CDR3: CASSLLTGWDEQYF. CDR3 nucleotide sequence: TGTGCCAGCAGCCTCCTGACAGGGTGGGACGAGCAGTACTTC. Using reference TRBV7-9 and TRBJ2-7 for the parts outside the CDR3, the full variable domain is DTGVSQNPRHKITKRGQNVTFRCDPISEHNRLYWYRQTLGQGPEFLTYFQNEAQLEKSRLLSDRFSAERPKGSFSTLEIQRTEQGDSAMYLCASSLLTGWDEQYFGPGTRLTVT.

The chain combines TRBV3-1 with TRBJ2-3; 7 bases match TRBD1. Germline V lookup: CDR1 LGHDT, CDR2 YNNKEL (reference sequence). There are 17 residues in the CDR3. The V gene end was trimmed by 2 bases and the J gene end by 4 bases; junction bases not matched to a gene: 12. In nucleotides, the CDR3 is TGTGCCAGCAGCCAAATAGGGGGCAGGACTCCTCCAGATACGCAGTATTTT. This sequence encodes CASSQIGGRTPPDTQYF.

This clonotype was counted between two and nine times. CDR3 region: CASSQLRGVTDTQYF. CDR3 nucleotides: TGTGCCAGCAGCCAGCTAAGGGGGGTAACAGATACGCAGTATTTT. The chain carries TRBV27 and TRBJ2-3; D assignment may be TRBD1 or TRBD2 (6 bases each). The CDR3 is 15 residues long. Germline CDR1 reads MNHEY; CDR2 reads SMNVEV (reference sequence). V lost 6 bases and J 3 bases, leaving 16 bases between the germline ends.

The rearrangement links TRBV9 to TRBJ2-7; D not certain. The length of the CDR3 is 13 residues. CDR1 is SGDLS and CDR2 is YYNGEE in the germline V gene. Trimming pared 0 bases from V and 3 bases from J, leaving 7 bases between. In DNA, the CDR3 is TGTGCCAGCAGCGTAGGGGTTAGCTACGAGCAGTACTTC. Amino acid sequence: CASSVGVSYEQYF.